The 24 T cell receptor beta chains below come from one sample, sequenced in a study of blood T cell repertoires in COVID-19. Repertoires were generated with immunoSEQ multiplex PCR, while TCRdb's copy carries only in-frame clones and drops some. The sample yields about 120,000 clones, over 60% seen once. Sequences were obtained from peripheral blood. These receptors were taken from a man in his forties with active or convalescent COVID-19.

The chain is built from TRBV5-4 and TRBJ1-2; no reliable D call. The CDR3 has 13 amino acids. CDR1 SGHNT and CDR2 YYREEE come from the germline V gene (reference sequence). V lost 3 bases and J 5 bases, leaving 11 bases between the germline ends. Here the CDR3 DNA reads TGTGCCAGCAGCTATCTCAGTGGTTATGGCTACACCTTC. Amino acids: CASSYLSGYGYTF.

The V and J genes are TRBV12-3 or TRBV12-4 and TRBJ1-1; a weak D match, TRBD1 (5 bases). The CDR3 is 12 amino acids. Deletions cut 10 bases from V and 5 bases from J, with 14 bases between. This CDR3 is CATGAGSTEAFF. The CDR3 nucleotides are TGTGCCACTGGGGCCGGCTCAACTGAAGCTTTCTTT.

The chain joins TRBV4-1 to TRBJ1-4; weak D call: TRBD1 (5 bases). V was shortened by 1 base and J by 1 base, with 25 bases between the two germline ends. The CDR3 is made up of 21 amino acids. Per germline, CDR1 MGHRA and CDR2 YSYEKL. The CDR3: CASSQAIPGVGGKETNEKLFF. CDR3 nucleotide sequence: TGCGCCAGCAGCCAAGCCATTCCGGGCGTGGGGGGGAAGGAAACTAATGAAAAACTGTTTTTT.

The V call is TRBV28, the J call TRBJ1-1; D might be TRBD1 (6 bases). Trimming took off 7 bases at V and 5 bases at J, with 17 bases between the two ends. The CDR3 contains 14 residues. The V gene's germline CDR1 is MDHEN and CDR2 SYDVKM. CDR3: CASTRPGVRTEAFF. The CDR3 DNA reads as TGTGCCAGCACCCGCCCAGGGGTTAGGACTGAAGCTTTCTTT.

On this clone itself: This sample also contains other DNA sequences that code for the same CDR3. The chain has TRBV11-2 and TRBJ1-2; D is ambiguous. CDR3 length: 13 amino acids. Germline-derived CDR1 and CDR2 are SGHAT and FQNNGV. Trimming took off 3 bases at V and 1 base at J, with 6 bases between the two ends. As DNA, the CDR3 is TGTGCCAGCAGCTTGTACAGTAACTATGGCTACACCTTC. Its protein is CASSLYSNYGYTF.

V gene TRBV12-5 combines with J gene TRBJ1-1; possible D gene TRBD1, 6 bases. This CDR3 region has 16 residues. The germline CDR1 and CDR2 sequences are LGHNT and FRNRAP. V dropped 0 bases and J dropped 8 bases, with 19 bases sitting between them. CDR3 region: CASGLVLSLGQPEAFF. The CDR3 DNA reads TGTGCTAGTGGTTTGGTCCTCTCCCTTGGACAGCCCGAAGCTTTCTTT.

The chain has TRBV18 and TRBJ1-3; D uncertain. CDR1 KGHSH and CDR2 LQKENI come from the germline V gene. The CDR3 loop spans 14 amino acids. Trimming shortened V by 3 bases and J by 3 bases, and 9 bases separated the two germline ends. CDR3 bases: TGTGCCAGCTCACCCCCCGGCGGTGGAAACACCATATATTTT. This sequence encodes CASSPPGGGNTIYF.

The chain couples TRBV24-1 to TRBJ2-1, with 14 nucleotides matching TRBD2. The CDR3 spans 19 residues. J gave up 4 bases and V 3 bases, and 10 bases lay outside the gene matches. CDR1 is KGHDR and CDR2 is SFDVKD in the germline V gene. The chain's CDR3 is CATSDPNRLAGGFYNEQFF. The CDR3 DNA reads TGTGCCACCAGTGATCCAAATAGACTAGCGGGGGGGTTTTACAATGAGCAGTTCTTC.

This clone was found a few times. The chain carries TRBV27 and TRBJ1-3; weak D call: TRBD1 (6 bases). Germline V gene data show CDR1 as MNHEY and CDR2 as SMNVEV (reference sequence). This CDR3 has 15 residues. The V and J ends lost 2 bases and 4 bases respectively, with 12 bases between them. The CDR3 DNA follows: TGTGCCAGCAGTTTAGGGACAAAAGCCGGAAACACCATATATTTT. Its protein product is CASSLGTKAGNTIYF.

The sample holds one count of this clone. The genes are TRBV30 and TRBJ2-5; D perhaps matches TRBD1 (6 bases). Trimming shortened V by 5 bases and J by 2 bases, and 12 bases separated the two germline ends. The CDR3 consists of 13 residues. Germline CDR1 reads GTSNPN; CDR2 reads SVGIG (reference sequence). The CDR3 reads CAWGDTGQETQYF. The CDR3 DNA sequence: TGTGCCTGGGGGGACACTGGGCAAGAGACCCAGTACTTC. The full variable domain, with the rest looked up from reference TRBV30 and TRBJ2-5, is SQTIHQWPATLVQPVGSPLSLECTVEGTSNPNLYWYRQAAGRGLQLLFYSVGIGQISSEVPQNLSASRPQDRQFILSSKKLLLSDSGFYLCAWGDTGQETQYFGPGTRLLVL.

J is TRBJ1-2 and V is TRBV12-3 or TRBV12-4; D uncertain. The CDR3 sequence is 12 residues long. The V and J ends lost 5 bases and 6 bases respectively, with 10 bases between them. DNA for the CDR3: TGTGCCAGCAGTGCCTCACTGAATGGCTACACCTTC. Translated: CASSASLNGYTF.

This rearrangement joins TRBV27 to TRBJ1-6, with D possibly matching TRBD1 (6 bases). The CDR3 consists of 19 residues. With 6 bases removed from V and 0 bases from J, the gap between germline ends came to 21 bases. The V gene's germline CDR1 is MNHEY and CDR2 SMNVEV (reference sequence). Written as DNA, the CDR3 is TGTGCCAGCAGACCCCAGGGGACATTTTCTGGCTCCTATAATTCACCCCTCCACTTT. It is translated as CASRPQGTFSGSYNSPLHF.

This rearrangement joins TRBV6-5 to TRBJ1-2; 10 bases agree with TRBD1. After removal of 6 bases from V and 3 bases from J, the junction contained 7 bases not matched to a gene. Per the germline V gene, CDR1 is MNHEY and CDR2 is SVGAGI. The CDR3 runs 15 residues. CDR3 sequence: CASRKRQGADYGYTF. CDR3 in DNA: TGTGCCAGCAGGAAGAGACAGGGGGCTGACTATGGCTACACCTTC.

This clone was recorded once. The chain joins TRBV27 to TRBJ2-7; maybe TRBD1 (6 bases). Germline assignment: CDR1 MNHEY and CDR2 SMNVEV (reference sequence). CDR3 size: 14 residues. V shed 2 bases and J shed 4 bases, with 12 bases lying between them. As DNA, the CDR3 is TGTGCCAGCAGTTTAAGGGGGTCAGTTTACGAGCAGTACTTC. This codes for CASSLRGSVYEQYF.

This clone turned up a few times. The gene calls are TRBV5-1 and TRBJ1-5; D is undetermined. The germline gives CDR1 SGHRS, CDR2 YFSETQ. CDR3 size: 14 residues. The ends were cut back, 0 bases at V and 7 bases at J, with 11 bases in the middle. CDR3 in DNA: TGCGCCAGCAGCTTGGGGGAGGGCGCGCAGCCCCAGCATTTT. It translates to CASSLGEGAQPQHF. The full variable domain, in which reference TRBV5-1 and TRBJ1-5 provide the parts outside the CDR3, is KAGVTQTPRYLIKTRGQQVTLSCSPISGHRSVSWYQQTPGQGLQFLFEYFSETQRNKGNFPGRFSGRQFSNSRSEMNVSTLELGDSALYLCASSLGEGAQPQHFGDGTRLSIL.

This chain joins TRBV5-1 and TRBJ2-3, with D possibly matching TRBD2 (6 bases). The V gene lost 7 bases and the J gene lost 0 bases, with 12 bases spanning the gap. This CDR3 is 14 amino acids long. Germline assignment: CDR1 SGHRS and CDR2 YFSETQ. CDR3 residues: CASYLGGSTDTQYF. For the CDR3, the DNA is TGCGCCAGCTATCTCGGGGGTAGCACAGATACGCAGTATTTT.

V usage is TRBV3-1 (or the pseudogene TRBV3-2) and J usage is TRBJ1-2; no firm D call. The CDR3 loop spans 14 amino acids. V was cut by 0 bases and J by 3 bases, with 8 bases left in between. The germline V gene encodes CDR1 LGHDT and CDR2 YNNKEL (reference sequence). The CDR3 loop reads CASSQEWSYYGYTF. Written as DNA, the CDR3 is TGTGCCAGCAGCCAAGAATGGAGTTACTATGGCTACACCTTC.

The genes are TRBV27 and TRBJ1-1; 7 bases are a match to TRBD1. Trimming at V came to 5 bases and at J to 4 bases, leaving 10 bases not matched to a gene. CDR3 length: 15 residues. CDR1 and CDR2 (germline): MNHEY, SMNVEV (reference sequence). In nucleotides, the CDR3 is TGTGCCAGCAGTGTCTCCGGGACAGTATCCACTGAAGCTTTCTTT. Its protein product is CASSVSGTVSTEAFF.

This chain links TRBV5-1 with TRBJ2-7; 10 bases line up with TRBD2. This CDR3 has 17 residues. Germline V gives CDR1 SGHRS, CDR2 YFSETQ. V lost 4 bases to trimming and J lost 3 bases; unmatched junction nucleotides: 13. The CDR3 DNA sequence: TGCGCCAGCAGCGGACGAGCGGGGGGGCGGACCCACTACGAGCAGTACTTC. It codes for CASSGRAGGRTHYEQYF.

The V and J genes are TRBV5-1 and TRBJ1-3, with D perhaps matching TRBD1 (6 bases). The CDR3 has 15 amino acids. Per germline, CDR1 SGHRS and CDR2 YFSETQ. Trimming shortened V by 4 bases and J by 3 bases, and 14 bases separated the two germline ends. The CDR3 region is CASSDTGSGGNTIYF. The CDR3 DNA reads as TGCGCCAGCAGCGACACAGGGTCGGGTGGAAACACCATATATTTT.

V gene TRBV14 combines with J gene TRBJ2-7; 9 bases match TRBD2. Germline CDR1 is SGHDN and CDR2 is FVKESK. Trimming at V came to 4 bases and at J to 3 bases, leaving 7 bases not matched to a gene. CDR3 length: 15 amino acids. The DNA for the CDR3 is TGTGCCAGCAGCCGCACTAGCGGGCACGACTACGAGCAGTACTTC. The encoded protein is CASSRTSGHDYEQYF.

V and J are TRBV10-1 and TRBJ2-1, with a possible D match to TRBD2 (6 bases). V was shortened by 5 bases and J by 8 bases, with 16 bases between the two germline ends. The V gene's germline CDR1 is WNHNN and CDR2 SYGVQD (reference sequence). The CDR3 covers 14 residues. The CDR3 region has the DNA TGCGCCAGCAGTAGGGCGCGGGGTCTCGATGAGCAGTTCTTC. Translating it yields CASSRARGLDEQFF.

The V gene is TRBV11-2, the J gene TRBJ2-1; perhaps TRBD2 as D (6 bases). The germline gives CDR1 SGHAT, CDR2 FQNNGV. With 4 bases removed from V and 5 bases from J, the gap between germline ends came to 15 bases. The length of the CDR3 is 15 residues. The CDR3 DNA reads as TGTGCCAGCAGCTCCCTACGGGAGCGGCACAATGAGCAGTTCTTC. Its translation: CASSSLRERHNEQFF.

This clone showed up just a few times. The CDR3 is CASSRAGGAEAFF. In DNA, the CDR3 is TGCGCCAGCAGCCGAGCCGGGGGGGCTGAAGCTTTCTTT. V is TRBV4-3 and J is TRBJ1-1; TRBD1 is a possible D gene (5 bases). The germline V and J ends were trimmed by 4 bases and 6 bases, with 12 bases remaining between them. CDR3 length equals 13 residues. Germline-derived CDR1 and CDR2 are LGHNA and YSLEER.